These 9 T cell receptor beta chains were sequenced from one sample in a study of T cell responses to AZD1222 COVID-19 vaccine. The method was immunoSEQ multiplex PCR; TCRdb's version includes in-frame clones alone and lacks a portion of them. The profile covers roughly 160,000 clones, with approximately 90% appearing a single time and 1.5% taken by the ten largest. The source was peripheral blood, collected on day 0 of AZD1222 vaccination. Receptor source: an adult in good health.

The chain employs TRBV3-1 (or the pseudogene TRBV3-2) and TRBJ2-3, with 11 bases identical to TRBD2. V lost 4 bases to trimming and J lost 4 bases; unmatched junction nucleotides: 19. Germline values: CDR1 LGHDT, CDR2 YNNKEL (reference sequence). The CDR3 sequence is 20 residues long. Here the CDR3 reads CASSRLVAGGPIGVADTQYF. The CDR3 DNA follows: TGTGCCAGCAGCCGCCTTGTAGCGGGGGGGCCTATTGGGGTGGCAGATACGCAGTATTTT.

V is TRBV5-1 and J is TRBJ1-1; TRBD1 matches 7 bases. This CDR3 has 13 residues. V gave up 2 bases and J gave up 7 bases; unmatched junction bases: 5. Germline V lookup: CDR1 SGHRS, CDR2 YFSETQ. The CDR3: CASSFGQANEAFF. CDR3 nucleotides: TGCGCCAGCAGCTTTGGACAGGCGAATGAAGCTTTCTTT.

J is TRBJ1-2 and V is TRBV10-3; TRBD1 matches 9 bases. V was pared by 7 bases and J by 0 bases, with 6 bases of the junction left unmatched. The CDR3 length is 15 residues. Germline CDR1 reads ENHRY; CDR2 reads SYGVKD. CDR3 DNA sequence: TGTGCCATCATTCCGGGACAGGGACCTAACTATGGCTACACCTTC. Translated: CAIIPGQGPNYGYTF.

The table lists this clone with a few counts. The CDR3 nucleotides are TGCGCCAGCAGCCCGGGACTAGCGGGGGGAAGCTCCTACGAGCAGTACTTC. Translation: CASSPGLAGGSSYEQYF. V and J are TRBV5-1 and TRBJ2-7; 15 nucleotides align to TRBD2. The CDR3 contains 17 residues. Germline CDR1 and CDR2: SGHRS and YFSETQ. The J segment lost 0 bases and the V segment lost 4 bases, leaving 5 bases of the junction unmatched.

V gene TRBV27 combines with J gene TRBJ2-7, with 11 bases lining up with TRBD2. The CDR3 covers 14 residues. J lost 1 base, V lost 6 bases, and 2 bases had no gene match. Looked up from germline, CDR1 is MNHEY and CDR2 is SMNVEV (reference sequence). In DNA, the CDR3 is TGTGCCAGCAGATTAGCGGGGGGGTCCTACGAGCAGTACTTC. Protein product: CASRLAGGSYEQYF.

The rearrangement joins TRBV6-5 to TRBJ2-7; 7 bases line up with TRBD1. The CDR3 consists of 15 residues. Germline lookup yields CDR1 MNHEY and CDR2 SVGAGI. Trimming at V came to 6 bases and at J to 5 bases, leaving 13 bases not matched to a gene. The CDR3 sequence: CASSTPTGVEDEQYF. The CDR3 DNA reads TGTGCCAGCAGCACTCCCACAGGGGTCGAGGACGAGCAGTACTTC.

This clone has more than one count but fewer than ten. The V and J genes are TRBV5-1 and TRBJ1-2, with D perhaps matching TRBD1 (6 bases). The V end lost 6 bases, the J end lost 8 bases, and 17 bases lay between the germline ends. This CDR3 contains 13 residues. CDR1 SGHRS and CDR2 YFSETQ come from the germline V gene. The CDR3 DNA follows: TGCGCCAGCAACCCATCGGGGGGGCACGGCTACACCTTC. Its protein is CASNPSGGHGYTF.

This chain's CDR3 is CASIPRARGLGSYTF. For the CDR3, the DNA is TGTGCCAGCATCCCTAGGGCCAGGGGCCTCGGAAGCTACACCTTC. This chain uses TRBV6-5 with TRBJ1-2; TRBD1 is a possible D gene (6 bases). The ends were cut back, 7 bases at V and 9 bases at J, with 24 bases in the middle. This CDR3 is built from 15 residues. Germline V gives CDR1 MNHEY, CDR2 SVGAGI.

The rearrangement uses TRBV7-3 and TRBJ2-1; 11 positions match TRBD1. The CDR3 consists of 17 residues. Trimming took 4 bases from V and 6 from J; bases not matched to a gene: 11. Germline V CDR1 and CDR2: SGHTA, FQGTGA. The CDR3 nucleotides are TGTGCCAGCAGCTCCCATCTCGGGACAGGGGGTCCCAATGAGCAGTTCTTC. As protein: CASSSHLGTGGPNEQFF.